The present T cell receptor (beta chain) was sequenced within a study of cytomegalovirus exposure and HLA in healthy donors. Trimming took off 10 bases at V and 0 bases at J, with 13 bases between the two ends. Germline V gene sequence: CDR1 ENHRY, CDR2 SYGVKD. There are 13 residues in the CDR3. This clone has more than one count but fewer than ten. Both 60 Vbeta primers and 13 Jbeta primers went into the PCR. Measured with immunoSEQ multiplex PCR; TCRdb has only the in-frame clones, and not every one. The table lists 90,000 to 110,000 clones, approximately 71% of them singletons. The receptor comes from a woman in her sixties or seventies in good health and CMV-seropositive. The V and J genes are TRBV10-3 and TRBJ2-7, with D unclear. Specimen: PBMCs. CDR3 sequence: CATFDRSSYEQYF. The DNA of the CDR3 is TGTGCCACTTTCGACCGGAGCTCCTACGAGCAGTACTTC.